One sample yielded the 29 T cell receptor beta chains listed below, sequenced in a study of cytomegalovirus exposure and HLA in healthy donors. In the PCR, 60 Vbeta and 13 Jbeta primers were used. Produced via immunoSEQ multiplex PCR; TCRdb's table is partial and in-frame only. The sample shows 150,000 to 200,000 clones, approximately 73% of them seen only once. Input material: PBMCs. These receptors came from a man in his thirties or forties in good health and CMV-seropositive.

The genes are TRBV18 and TRBJ2-5; D unresolved. The tail of the sequence fits TRBJ2-7 better, so the J call may be wrong. This CDR3 contains 12 residues. Germline V gives CDR1 KGHSH, CDR2 LQKENI. DNA for the CDR3: TGTGCCAGCTCACCCGCCGCCTACGAGCAGTACTTC. This encodes CASSPAAYEQYF.

The rearrangement joins TRBV14 to TRBJ2-5, with a weak D call TRBD1 (5 bases). V lost 2 bases to trimming and J lost 2 bases, with 9 bases between them. The germline V gene encodes CDR1 SGHDN and CDR2 FVKESK. The CDR3 length is 14 residues. For the CDR3, the DNA is TGTGCCAGCAGCCAATTAGGACAACAAGAGACCCAGTACTTC. Its translation: CASSQLGQQETQYF.

CDR3 bases: TGTGCCAGCAGCTTAGGATTCACAGGGGGAGGTACTGAAGCTTTCTTT. Translated, it gives CASSLGFTGGGTEAFF. The chain employs TRBV11-3 and TRBJ1-1; 8 bases line up with TRBD1. V lost 1 base and J lost 5; bases outside the gene matches: 9. Germline values: CDR1 SGHNT, CDR2 YENEEA. There are 16 residues in the CDR3. Using reference TRBV11-3 and TRBJ1-1 for the parts outside the CDR3, the full variable domain is EAGVVQSPRYKIIEKKQPVAFWCNPISGHNTLYWYLQNLGQGPELLIRYENEEAVDDSQLPKDRFSAERLKGVDSTLKIQPAELGDSAVYLCASSLGFTGGGTEAFFGQGTRLTVV.

The gene calls are TRBV7-8 and TRBJ1-2, with TRBD1 matching 8 bases. This CDR3 is 14 amino acids long. J gave up 6 bases and V 5 bases, and 8 bases lay outside the gene matches. In germline, CDR1 is SGHVS, CDR2 FQNEAQ. The CDR3 here is CASSVDRVGDGYTF. The CDR3 bases are TGTGCCAGCAGCGTGGACAGGGTGGGGGATGGCTACACCTTC.

The chain employs TRBV6-5 and TRBJ1-6, with no clear D. Trimming removed 6 bases from V and 11 bases from J, with 11 bases in between. CDR3 size: 12 residues. Germline V gives CDR1 MNHEY, CDR2 SVGAGI. The CDR3 loop reads CASSPGYPPLHF. In DNA, the CDR3 is TGTGCCAGCAGCCCCGGTTATCCACCCCTCCACTTT.

The genes are TRBV4-1 and TRBJ1-1; the D gene is possibly TRBD1 (5 bases). V was trimmed by 4 bases and J by 6 bases, leaving 21 bases between them. This CDR3 has 16 residues. Germline V lookup: CDR1 MGHRA, CDR2 YSYEKL. The CDR3 loop reads CASSLQRGGTGSEAFF. CDR3 sequence (DNA): TGCGCCAGCAGCCTTCAACGGGGGGGAACAGGCTCTGAAGCTTTCTTT.

J is TRBJ2-5 and V is TRBV5-4, with a tentative D call TRBD2 (6 bases). The end of the DNA fits TRBJ2-7 better, so the J call may be wrong. CDR1 is SGHNT, CDR2 YYREEE, per germline (reference sequence). CDR3 length: 13 residues. CDR3 loop: CASSAPGDYEQYF. The CDR3 DNA sequence: TGTGCCAGCAGCGCCCCGGGGGACTACGAGCAGTACTTC.

The genes are TRBV9 and TRBJ2-5; perhaps TRBD2 as D (5 bases). Trimming cost V 0 bases and J 3 bases, with 9 bases left between them. CDR1 is SGDLS and CDR2 is YYNGEE in the germline V gene. The CDR3 is 14 residues long. The CDR3 is CASSVGAGEETQYF. CDR3 nucleotides: TGTGCCAGCAGCGTAGGGGCCGGGGAAGAGACCCAGTACTTC.

CDR3 region: CASSPTEEGYTF. CDR3 coding DNA: TGTGCCAGCAGCCCCACCGAGGAAGGCTACACCTTC. The chain carries TRBV6-6 and TRBJ1-2; D remains unclear. The CDR3 is made up of 12 amino acids. Germline-derived CDR1 and CDR2 are MNHNY and SVGAGI (reference sequence). Trimming cost V 6 bases and J 8 bases, with 13 bases left between them.

The V gene is TRBV30, the J gene TRBJ2-7; tentative D call: TRBD2 (5 bases). Germline V gives CDR1 GTSNPN, CDR2 SVGIG (reference sequence). The CDR3 spans 15 residues. Trimming removed 0 bases at V and 4 bases at J, with 16 bases between. DNA for the CDR3: TGTGCCTGGAGTGTCTCCGACGCGCCGGGATACGAGCAGTACTTC. It encodes CAWSVSDAPGYEQYF.

The chain combines TRBV5-1 with TRBJ2-3; the D gene is possibly TRBD2 (5 bases). V was shortened by 6 bases and J by 0 bases, with 11 bases between the two germline ends. The CDR3 length is 14 residues. CDR1 and CDR2 from the germline V gene are SGHRS and YFSETQ. Written as DNA, the CDR3 is TGCGCCAGCACGTCGCGGACTAGCACAGATACGCAGTATTTT. It is translated as CASTSRTSTDTQYF.

The chain recombines TRBV2 with TRBJ1-6, with 11 bases aligning to TRBD1. Unmatched junction bases numbered 11, after V lost 8 bases and J lost 5 bases. CDR1 is SNHLY, CDR2 FYNNEI, per germline. The CDR3 covers 17 residues. CDR3 nucleotide sequence: TGTGCCAGCTTGGAGGACAGGGGGCTTTATGATAATTCACCCCTCCACTTT. This sequence encodes CASLEDRGLYDNSPLHF.

As for this clone: One end of the junction varies from germline; a read error may be responsible. The chain employs TRBV7-7 and TRBJ2-1, with a weak D call TRBD2 (6 bases). Looked up from germline, CDR1 is SSHAT and CDR2 is FNYEAQ (reference sequence). This CDR3 has 15 residues. The CDR3 region has the DNA TGTGCTAGCAGCTTAGGCGGGAACTCCTACAATGAGCAGTTCTTC. Residues: CASSLGGNSYNEQFF.

The gene calls are TRBV2 and TRBJ2-5, with 8 positions matching TRBD2. Germline V gene lookup returns CDR1 SNHLY and CDR2 FYNNEI. J gave up 5 bases and V 1 base, and 3 bases lay outside the gene matches. The CDR3 is made up of 14 amino acids. CDR3 residues: CASSEGTSLETQYF. The CDR3 DNA follows: TGTGCCAGCAGTGAAGGGACTAGCTTGGAGACCCAGTACTTC.

This clone occurred a few times. The genes are TRBV7-3 and TRBJ2-6; possibly TRBD2 for D (5 bases). There are 17 residues in the CDR3. V was pared by 2 bases and J by 0 bases, with 11 bases between. The germline gives CDR1 SGHTA, CDR2 FQGTGA. The chain's CDR3 is CASSLGVGSSGANVLTF. CDR3 sequence (DNA): TGTGCCAGCAGCTTAGGGGTGGGGAGCTCTGGGGCCAACGTCCTGACTTTC.

V gene TRBV5-4 combines with J gene TRBJ2-7, with 8 bases that match TRBD2. The CDR3 contains 18 residues. Trimming at V came to 1 base and at J to 1 base, leaving 13 bases not matched to a gene. CDR1 SGHNT and CDR2 YYREEE come from the germline V gene (reference sequence). The CDR3 region has the DNA TGTGCCAGCAGCTTGTCCCGACCAAATAGCGGGGCGTCCTACGAGCAGTACTTC. Translated, it gives CASSLSRPNSGASYEQYF.

The rearrangement joins TRBV5-4 to TRBJ2-7, with a weak D call TRBD1 (5 bases). The CDR3 is 14 amino acids. Germline CDR1 is SGHNT and CDR2 is YYREEE (reference sequence). V was shortened by 7 bases and J by 3 bases, with 17 bases between the two germline ends. The CDR3 loop reads CASGSPQGGYEQYF. CDR3 DNA sequence: TGTGCCAGCGGGTCCCCGCAGGGTGGCTACGAGCAGTACTTC. The entire variable domain, with the rest obtained from reference TRBV5-4 and TRBJ2-7, is as follows: ETGVTQSPTHLIKTRGQQVTLRCSSQSGHNTVSWYQQALGQGPQFIFQYYREEENGRGNFPPRFSGLQFPNYSSELNVNALELDDSALYLCASGSPQGGYEQYFGPGTRLTVT.

V usage is TRBV6-5 and J usage is TRBJ2-7, with 9 bases that match TRBD1. In germline, CDR1 is MNHEY, CDR2 SVGAGI. This CDR3 contains 15 residues. After removal of 2 bases from V and 2 bases from J, the junction contained 4 bases not matched to a gene. The CDR3 reads CASSYNRDRAYEQYF. CDR3 in DNA: TGTGCCAGCAGTTACAACCGGGACAGGGCCTACGAGCAGTACTTC.

V is TRBV2 and J is TRBJ2-5, with 8 positions matching TRBD2. The CDR3 sequence is 16 residues long. The V gene's germline CDR1 is SNHLY and CDR2 FYNNEI. Trimming removed 4 bases from V and 2 bases from J; junction bases left unmatched: 9. In DNA form, the CDR3 reads TGTGCCAGCAGTGGTCTAAGCGGGAGAGTACAAGAGACCCAGTACTTC. Protein: CASSGLSGRVQETQYF.

This chain joins TRBV5-6 and TRBJ1-2; TRBD1 is a possible D gene (6 bases). V was clipped by 4 bases and J by 4 bases, with 23 bases between them. The CDR3 is made up of 17 amino acids. Per the germline V gene, CDR1 is SGHDT and CDR2 is YYEEEE. In DNA, the CDR3 is TGTGCCAGCAGCCCTGGGACATCAATTTGGCGGTCCTATGGCTACACCTTC. It codes for CASSPGTSIWRSYGYTF.

This sequence joins TRBV11-2 and TRBJ2-1; tentatively, D is TRBD2 (6 bases). There are 14 residues in the CDR3. The germline CDR1 and CDR2 sequences are SGHAT and FQNNGV. Deletions cut 0 bases from V and 10 bases from J, with 13 bases between. CDR3 loop: CASSLDQTSREQFF. The CDR3 DNA follows: TGTGCCAGCAGCTTAGATCAGACTAGTAGGGAGCAGTTCTTC.

The V call is TRBV5-1, the J call TRBJ2-1; TRBD1 might be the D (5 bases). Germline values: CDR1 SGHRS, CDR2 YFSETQ. Trimming removed 0 bases at V and 7 bases at J, with 17 bases between. This CDR3 contains 16 residues. The CDR3 region is CASSLGQGRWQNEQFF. As DNA, the CDR3 is TGCGCCAGCAGCTTGGGTCAGGGCAGGTGGCAAAATGAGCAGTTCTTC.

The count of this clone is one. The genes are TRBV5-1 and TRBJ1-1, with 7 positions matching TRBD1. CDR3 size: 15 residues. V trimming: 2 bases; J trimming: 2 bases; junction bases outside the gene matches: 6. Germline assignment: CDR1 SGHRS and CDR2 YFSETQ. CDR3 protein: CASSLGQAYNTEAFF. CDR3 nucleotides: TGCGCCAGCAGCTTAGGACAGGCTTATAACACTGAAGCTTTCTTT.

The chain uses TRBV2 and TRBJ2-3; tentative D call: TRBD2 (6 bases). The V gene's germline CDR1 is SNHLY and CDR2 FYNNEI. This CDR3 has 16 amino acids. With 3 bases removed from V and 2 bases from J, the gap between germline ends came to 15 bases. As DNA, the CDR3 is TGTGCCAGCAGTGAGGTGGGGTTGCGGGACACAGATACGCAGTATTTT. It is translated as CASSEVGLRDTDTQYF.

This clone was observed a few times. This chain joins TRBV7-6 and TRBJ2-1; 13 nucleotides agree with TRBD2. The CDR3 runs 18 residues. CDR1 SGHVS and CDR2 FNYEAQ come from the germline V gene. J gave up 7 bases and V 1 base, and 10 bases lay outside the gene matches. CDR3 nucleotide sequence: TGTGCCAGCAGCTTAGATCCATCCGGGACTAGCGGGAAGAATGAGCAGTTCTTC. Residues: CASSLDPSGTSGKNEQFF.

V is TRBV6-1 and J is TRBJ2-1; 11 positions agree with TRBD2. CDR3 length equals 17 residues. Trimming removed 4 bases from V and 8 bases from J; junction bases left unmatched: 13. Germline values: CDR1 MNHNS, CDR2 SASEGT. CDR3 protein: CASSVQLAGGLFYEQFF. The CDR3 coding sequence is TGTGCCAGCAGTGTTCAATTAGCGGGAGGGCTTTTCTATGAGCAGTTCTTC.

The chain couples TRBV7-2 to TRBJ2-5; 11 nucleotides match TRBD2. The DNA end is a closer match to TRBJ2-7, so the J assignment may be wrong. The CDR3 contains 16 residues. CDR1 is SGHTA, CDR2 FQGNSA, per germline. CDR3 DNA: TGTGCCAGCAGCAACCGAGGGACTAGCGGCTCCTACGAGCAGTACTTC. Its protein is CASSNRGTSGSYEQYF.

This chain links TRBV19 with TRBJ2-7, with 12 bases that match TRBD2. CDR3 size: 18 residues. J gave up 0 bases and V 1 base, and 7 bases lay outside the gene matches. CDR1 is LNHDA and CDR2 is SQIVND in the germline V gene (reference sequence). CDR3: CASSIGGLAGSSSYEQYF. The CDR3 coding sequence is TGTGCCAGTAGTATAGGGGGACTAGCGGGCTCGAGCTCCTACGAGCAGTACTTC. Full variable domain (missing parts from reference TRBV19 and TRBJ2-7): DGGITQSPKYLFRKEGQNVTLSCEQNLNHDAMYWYRQDPGQGLRLIYYSQIVNDFQKGDIAEGYSVSREKKESFPLTVTSAQKNPTAFYLCASSIGGLAGSSSYEQYFGPGTRLTVT.

The chain uses TRBV28 and TRBJ2-6; maybe TRBD2 (5 bases). Per germline, CDR1 MDHEN and CDR2 SYDVKM. Between the trimmed V and J ends, which lost 6 bases and 1 base, there was a span of 16 bases. The CDR3 contains 17 residues. CDR3 region: CASSPGIPVSGANVLTF. As DNA, the CDR3 is TGTGCCAGCAGCCCCGGGATCCCGGTGTCTGGGGCCAACGTCCTGACTTTC. Using reference TRBV28 and TRBJ2-6 for the parts outside the CDR3, the full variable domain is DVKVTQSSRYLVKRTGEKVFLECVQDMDHENMFWYRQDPGLGLRLIYFSYDVKMKEKGDIPEGYSVSREKKERFSLILESASTNQTSMYLCASSPGIPVSGANVLTFGAGSRLTVL.